This T cell receptor (beta chain) is drawn from a study of blood T cell repertoires in COVID-19 (dated by TCRdb to 2019 to 2021). Study-level background: Collaborator samples came from the United States, Italy and Spain and covered acute and convalescent phases of COVID-19. The prospective study material was composed of cDNA or gDNA derived from T cells, B-cell-depleted T cells, or PBMCs. The dataset comprised deeply sampled blood TCRbeta repertoires from subjects exposed to, actively infected with, or recovered from COVID-19. A freely available public database, intended as a resource for researchers studying the immune response to SARS-CoV-2, is where the repertoires were released. The samples were drawn from the first 160 participants of the ongoing ImmuneRACE study and from about 1,200 subjects provided by 6 global collaborators. Sample metadata almost always included a de-identified subject ID, COVID-19 status, age in years and sex. HLA class I and class II types, where available, came from metadata supplied by the sample provider rather than from assay-based typing. Study-wide conclusions, independent of this receptor: The amount of clinical and demographic metadata varied by source and participant and was provided uncurated.

This clone has only one observation. Its cognate antigen has yet to be identified. Base qualities were left out, and no much larger clone turns up one base away. Trimming costs V 6 bases and J 6 bases, and their ends lie 9 bases apart. The CDR3 contains 12 residues, cysteine and phenylalanine counted. Of the read, only the CDR3 DNA is kept; its 36 bases are in frame from base 1. Reading the germline V gene gives CDR1 ENHRY and CDR2 SYGVKD. TCRbeta CDR3 regions were amplified from genomic DNA by means of the immunoSEQ Assay, a bias-controlled multiplex PCR. Under the source paper's analysis protocol: The number of nucleated cells in each sample was estimated from the amplification of reference gene primers within the assay. To quantify the absolute abundance of each unique TCRbeta CDR3 rearrangement, sequence reads were collapsed and filtered. For each sample, productive Simpson clonality was calculated as the square root of Simpson's diversity index over productive rearrangements. Held by TCRdb, this immuneACCESS table contains in-frame sequences only and omits some clones. Under half of the omission traces to an unresolved V gene where checked; the cause of the rest is unknown. V, J and clone size derive from that table, while D and trimming were established from the DNA sequence. Across this sample there are almost 250,000 clones, with about 88% seen only once. The ten largest clonotypes hold approximately 1.7% of the sample.

In the prospective study, participants were roughly 18 to 89 years old, resided in fewer than 25 geographic areas of the United States, and were enrolled through a virtual design. In the prospective study, cohorts were assigned on the basis of participant-reported clinical history obtained from a screening survey and a study questionnaire. ImmuneRACE Cohort 3 recovered participants were defined by two consecutive negative NP/OP PCR tests, healthcare professional clearance, or symptom resolution. Mobile phlebotomists in the prospective study collected whole blood, serum and a nasopharyngeal or oropharyngeal swab from every participant. Prospective study participants could optionally give additional blood draws and questionnaires over a roughly 2-month period. Before DNA extraction, prospective study blood samples were shipped either frozen or at room temperature.

Sequencing input: PBMCs or T cells enriched from blood (not recorded which). This sequence was found in a woman aged 50 to 60 who had recovered from COVID-19. This chain is built from TRBV10-3 and TRBJ2-1; perhaps TRBD1 is the D gene, with 5 bases matching. The nucleotides read TGTGCCATCAGGAAAAGGGGCAATGAGCAGTTCTTC. This yields the protein CAIRKRGNEQFF.